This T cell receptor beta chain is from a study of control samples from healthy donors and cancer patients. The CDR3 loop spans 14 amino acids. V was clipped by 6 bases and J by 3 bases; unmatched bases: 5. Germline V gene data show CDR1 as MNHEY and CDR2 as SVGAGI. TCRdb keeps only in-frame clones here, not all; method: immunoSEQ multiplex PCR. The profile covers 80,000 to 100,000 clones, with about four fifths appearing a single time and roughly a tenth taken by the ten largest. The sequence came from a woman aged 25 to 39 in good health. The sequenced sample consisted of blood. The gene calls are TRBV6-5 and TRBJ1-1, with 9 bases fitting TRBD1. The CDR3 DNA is TGTGCCAGCAGCTACAGGGGGCATGACACTGAAGCTTTCTTT. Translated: CASSYRGHDTEAFF.